This record concerns one T cell receptor beta chain sequence. As yet, its antigen is unknown. This sample was included in a study of T cell repertoires in cytomegalovirus infection. Whole-study context: From public TCR beta signatures came an indication of both CMV infection and matching HLA type.

The V gene's germline CDR1 is MNHEY and CDR2 SMNVEV (reference sequence). Losses at the gene ends were 1 base for V and 7 bases for J; bases not matched to a gene: 10. There are 17 residues in the CDR3. Findings and caveats of the study: Dominating the ex vivo response were TCR beta clonotypes that were CMV-specific and HLA-C-restricted. CMV carriers having the relevant HLA were flagged by cumulative public TCR beta family frequency.

A single record per CDR3 protein comes from TCRdb applying MiXCR to the reads. The repertoire holds some 700,000 distinct CDR3 sequences, roughly 35% seen once, with 2.8% in the top ten. Material: PBMCs. This clonotype originated in a human donor in good health (CMV status not recorded). Some clones in this sample may be carry-over from other donors' samples. V is TRBV27 and J is TRBJ1-4; TRBD1 agrees at 9 bases. This chain's CDR3 is CASSLLGTGTGSEKLFF. CDR3 in DNA: TGTGCCAGCAGTTTATTGGGGACCGGGACAGGGAGTGAAAAACTGTTTTTT.